This passage covers 28 T cell receptor beta chains from one sample sequenced in a study of blood T cell repertoires in COVID-19. The table came from immunoSEQ multiplex PCR; TCRdb's copy has only in-frame clones and leaves some out. This table holds over 200,000 clones, roughly 84% found once. The specimen sequenced was peripheral blood. The receptors shown here come from a woman aged 80 or older with active or convalescent COVID-19.

Notes on this clone: Additional DNA sequences in this sample encode the identical CDR3. The rearrangement uses TRBV7-3 and TRBJ1-2, with 7 positions matching TRBD1. The germline V gene has CDR1 SGHTA and CDR2 FQGTGA. After removal of 2 bases from V and 8 bases from J, the junction contained 5 bases not matched to a gene. CDR3 length: 13 residues. In DNA form, the CDR3 reads TGTGCCAGCAGCTTACGACAGGGTGGGGGCTACACCTTC. It specifies CASSLRQGGGYTF.

The count of this clone is one. The V call is TRBV10-3, the J call TRBJ2-7, with D possibly TRBD1 on 6 matching bases. Trimming shortened V by 3 bases and J by 1 base, and 13 bases separated the two germline ends. The CDR3 is 15 amino acids. Germline V gene lookup returns CDR1 ENHRY and CDR2 SYGVKD. The CDR3 is CAISDQGKISYEQYF. In DNA, the CDR3 is TGTGCCATCAGTGATCAGGGGAAGATTTCCTACGAGCAGTACTTC.

This sequence joins TRBV5-1 and TRBJ2-3; D possibly corresponds to TRBD1 (5 bases). This CDR3 comprises 15 residues. Germline loops: CDR1 SGHRS, CDR2 YFSETQ. Trimming took 0 bases from V and 1 from J, leaving 9 bases between them. The CDR3 loop is CASSLDLGGTDTQYF. CDR3 nucleotide sequence: TGCGCCAGCAGCTTGGACCTAGGGGGCACAGATACGCAGTATTTT.

The chain links TRBV7-3 to TRBJ1-2; perhaps TRBD1 as D (6 bases). From germline, CDR1 is SGHTA and CDR2 FQGTGA. The CDR3 covers 22 residues. V was shortened by 5 bases and J by 0 bases, with 34 bases between the two germline ends. The CDR3 loop is CASSTEPASGTPSLKANYGYTF. CDR3 in DNA: TGTGCCAGCAGCACCGAACCCGCGTCGGGGACACCCAGTCTTAAAGCTAACTATGGCTACACCTTC.

This clone has only one observation. The V and J genes are TRBV19 and TRBJ2-3, with 9 bases lining up with TRBD2. The CDR3 length is 16 residues. Germline CDR1 LNHDA, CDR2 SQIVND (reference sequence). With V trimmed by 3 bases and J by 1 base, 5 bases remained unmatched. CDR3: CASSISRTSGTDTQYF. As DNA, the CDR3 is TGTGCCAGTAGTATCTCCCGGACTAGCGGCACAGATACGCAGTATTTT.

V usage is TRBV2 and J usage is TRBJ2-7; TRBD1 matches at 11 bases. The V and J ends lost 5 bases and 6 bases, in that order; junction bases with no gene match: 12. CDR1 and CDR2 from the germline V gene are SNHLY and FYNNEI. The CDR3 runs to 16 residues. CDR3 sequence (DNA): TGTGCCAGCAGTCTTGGGACAGGGGGTACCCCTTTCGAGCAGTACTTC. Amino acids: CASSLGTGGTPFEQYF.

The genes are TRBV15 and TRBJ2-1; D remains unclear. Germline CDR1 reads LNHNV; CDR2 reads YYDKDF (reference sequence). The V and J ends lost 0 bases and 5 bases respectively, with 11 bases between them. The CDR3 is 15 residues long. The CDR3 spells CATSRDQISHNEQFF. The DNA for the CDR3 is TGTGCCACCAGCAGAGATCAAATAAGCCACAATGAGCAGTTCTTC.

The J gene is TRBJ2-1, the V gene TRBV4-1, with TRBD2 matching 10 bases. From germline, CDR1 is MGHRA and CDR2 YSYEKL. This CDR3 region has 17 residues. The trim removed 0 bases at V and 6 bases at J, leaving 8 bases unmatched. The CDR3 region has the DNA TGCGCCAGCAGCCAAGATGAGGAACTAGCGGGAAGCAATGAGCAGTTCTTC. Encoded protein: CASSQDEELAGSNEQFF.

J is TRBJ2-6 and V is TRBV5-1; D might be TRBD1 (6 bases). The CDR3 consists of 16 residues. Trimming cost V 5 bases and J 2 bases, with 14 bases left between them. Germline CDR1 and CDR2: SGHRS and YFSETQ. The CDR3 is CASSLRGGTGANVLTF. CDR3 DNA sequence: TGCGCCAGCAGTTTAAGAGGGGGTACTGGGGCCAACGTCCTGACTTTC. The variable domain in full, with the rest retrieved from reference TRBV5-1 and TRBJ2-6, is KAGVTQTPRYLIKTRGQQVTLSCSPISGHRSVSWYQQTPGQGLQFLFEYFSETQRNKGNFPGRFSGRQFSNSRSEMNVSTLELGDSALYLCASSLRGGTGANVLTFGAGSRLTVL.

The chain is built from TRBV5-1 and TRBJ2-7; 9 nucleotides agree with TRBD2. Per germline, CDR1 SGHRS and CDR2 YFSETQ. With V trimmed by 4 bases and J by 2 bases, 16 bases remained unmatched. The CDR3 spans 18 residues. CDR3 in amino acids: CASSEIPLWRGGPYEQYF. The CDR3 coding sequence is TGCGCCAGCAGCGAGATCCCCCTTTGGCGGGGGGGGCCCTACGAGCAGTACTTC.

The J gene is TRBJ1-2, the V gene TRBV4-1; D is unclear. CDR3 length: 11 amino acids. With 7 bases removed from V and 5 bases from J, the gap between germline ends came to 8 bases. Germline V gene sequence: CDR1 MGHRA, CDR2 YSYEKL. The CDR3 loop is CASMGGYGYTF. The CDR3 DNA sequence: TGCGCCAGCATGGGAGGGTATGGCTACACCTTC.

The J gene is TRBJ2-1, the V gene TRBV7-2; 10 positions agree with TRBD1. V was clipped by 2 bases and J by 6 bases; unmatched bases: 4. CDR1 and CDR2 (germline): SGHTA, FQGNSA. The CDR3 loop spans 15 amino acids. The CDR3 sequence is CASSLLGQGVNEQFF. CDR3 in DNA: TGTGCCAGCAGCTTACTAGGACAGGGGGTCAATGAGCAGTTCTTC.

In DNA, the CDR3 is TGTGCCAGCAGAGAGCGGGGGGGCGGTGCCGAGCAGTACTTC. It specifies CASRERGGGAEQYF. The V gene is TRBV28, the J gene TRBJ2-7; 10 bases match TRBD2. V was pared by 6 bases and J by 6 bases, with 8 bases of the junction left unmatched. The CDR3 is 14 amino acids. Germline V gene lookup returns CDR1 MDHEN and CDR2 SYDVKM.

This clone was counted once. This chain joins TRBV19 and TRBJ2-1; 7 bases map to TRBD2. This CDR3 has 16 residues. Germline V gene data show CDR1 as LNHDA and CDR2 as SQIVND (reference sequence). With 7 bases clipped from V and 4 bases from J, the junction kept 13 bases outside the gene matches. The CDR3 reads CASIGLAAGGYNEQFF. The CDR3 DNA sequence: TGTGCCAGTATTGGGCTAGCGGCGGGTGGTTACAATGAGCAGTTCTTC.

The table lists this clone with a few counts. The chain joins TRBV11-2 to TRBJ1-2; tentative D call: TRBD1 (5 bases). The CDR3 extends over 14 amino acids. V was pared by 1 base and J by 4 bases, with 10 bases between. Germline CDR1 and CDR2: SGHAT and FQNNGV. The CDR3 DNA sequence: TGTGCCAGCAGCTTAGTGCGGGGACCCTATGGCTACACCTTC. Its protein is CASSLVRGPYGYTF.

This clone was seen once. The chain carries TRBV7-9 and TRBJ2-3, with unresolved D. With 1 base removed from V and 2 bases from J, the gap between germline ends came to 7 bases. The V gene's germline CDR1 is SEHNR and CDR2 FQNEAQ (reference sequence). The CDR3 is made up of 14 amino acids. The CDR3 coding sequence is TGTGCCAGCAGCTTAGTGGGCTCCACAGATACGCAGTATTTT. Translation gives CASSLVGSTDTQYF.

The CDR3 nucleotides are TGCAGCGTTGATAGGACAGGGGGGACCGGGGAGCTGTTTTTT. It encodes CSVDRTGGTGELFF. This sequence joins TRBV29-1 and TRBJ2-2, with TRBD1 matching over 10 bases. V dropped 3 bases and J dropped 5; count of bases not matched to a gene: 3. CDR3 size: 14 residues. The germline V gene encodes CDR1 SQVTM and CDR2 ANQGSEA.

This clone was found a few times. The V call is TRBV2, the J call TRBJ2-7, with TRBD1 matching 7 bases. CDR1 SNHLY and CDR2 FYNNEI come from the germline V gene. The CDR3 runs to 13 residues. V was pared by 6 bases and J by 7 bases, with 9 bases of the junction left unmatched. The CDR3 coding sequence is TGTGCCAGCAGGCGGCAGGGGGAGAGTGAGCAGTACTTC. Translating gives CASRRQGESEQYF.

The V gene is TRBV9, the J gene TRBJ2-7, with TRBD2 matching 7 bases. This CDR3 has 17 amino acids. The germline CDR1 and CDR2 sequences are SGDLS and YYNGEE. V was clipped by 3 bases and J by 1 base; unmatched bases: 13. This CDR3 reads CASSADLGEGWSYEQYF. The CDR3, as DNA: TGTGCCAGCAGCGCCGACCTCGGGGAGGGCTGGTCCTACGAGCAGTACTTC.

In this sample, this clone turned up once. V gene TRBV4-2 combines with J gene TRBJ2-2; D unresolved. Germline assignment: CDR1 LGHNA and CDR2 YNFKEQ. CDR3 size: 11 residues. The V end lost 3 bases, the J end lost 9 bases, and 5 bases lay between the germline ends. The CDR3 DNA sequence: TGTGCCAGCAGCCAGACTCGGGAGCTGTTTTTT. The encoded protein is CASSQTRELFF.

The rearrangement joins TRBV29-1 to TRBJ1-4; no clear D. Looked up from germline, CDR1 is SQVTM and CDR2 is ANQGSEA. The CDR3 covers 12 residues. The germline V and J ends were trimmed by 4 bases and 7 bases, with 10 bases remaining between them. The CDR3 here is CSVVSSAEKLFF. The CDR3 DNA reads as TGCAGCGTTGTTTCCAGCGCTGAAAAACTGTTTTTT.

This clone was recorded only once. The chain couples TRBV27 to TRBJ2-2, with D hard to call. The CDR3 extends over 15 amino acids. Germline V CDR1 and CDR2: MNHEY, SMNVEV (reference sequence). V dropped 4 bases and J dropped 3 bases, with 12 bases sitting between them. The CDR3 DNA reads as TGTGCCAGCAGTTCCCTAAAAAGATACACCGGGGAGCTGTTTTTT. Translated: CASSSLKRYTGELFF.

This chain uses TRBV11-2 with TRBJ2-7, with D maybe TRBD1 (5 bases). The germline CDR1 and CDR2 sequences are SGHAT and FQNNGV. Trimming stripped 2 bases from V and 3 bases from J, with 8 bases between. The CDR3 sequence is 13 residues long. The CDR3 sequence is CASSLQTDYEQYF. DNA of the CDR3: TGTGCCAGCAGCTTACAGACAGACTACGAGCAGTACTTC.

The chain joins TRBV7-2 to TRBJ2-2, with TRBD2 identical over 7 bases. CDR3 length equals 12 residues. Germline V CDR1 and CDR2: SGHTA, FQGNSA. The CDR3 protein is CAGTTRGEELFF. CDR3 sequence (DNA): TGTGCGGGGACTACCCGAGGGGAGGAGCTGTTTTTT.

The chain couples TRBV6-2 or TRBV6-3 to TRBJ1-2, with 7 bases fitting TRBD1. This CDR3 has 15 amino acids. The V gene's germline CDR1 is MNHEY and CDR2 SVGEGT. J gave up 5 bases and V 5 bases, and 11 bases lay outside the gene matches. Written as DNA, the CDR3 is TGTGCCAGCAGTACGGGACAGACCCCCTTTTATGGCTACACCTTC. Residues: CASSTGQTPFYGYTF.

The chain links TRBV28 to TRBJ2-3, with 8 bases identical to TRBD1. This CDR3 has 15 amino acids. The ends lost 8 bases at V and 5 bases at J; junction bases unmatched: 12. Looked up from germline, CDR1 is MDHEN and CDR2 is SYDVKM. CDR3 residues: CASQESRGLRDTQYF. CDR3 DNA: TGTGCCAGCCAAGAGTCCAGGGGGCTCCGAGATACGCAGTATTTT.

The genes are TRBV3-1 (or the pseudogene TRBV3-2) and TRBJ2-4; TRBD2 might be the D (5 bases). Per the germline V gene, CDR1 is LGHDT and CDR2 is YNNKEL (reference sequence). The CDR3 totals 18 residues. Trimming took off 2 bases at V and 0 bases at J, with 17 bases between the two ends. The CDR3 reads CASSQFRTFGLAKNIQYF. CDR3 nucleotide sequence: TGTGCCAGCAGCCAATTTAGGACTTTCGGACTAGCCAAAAACATTCAGTACTTC.

The chain recombines TRBV7-2 with TRBJ2-1; TRBD2 aligns across 15 bases. Trimming at V came to 5 bases and at J to 6 bases, leaving 11 bases not matched to a gene. This CDR3 region has 18 residues. Germline assignment: CDR1 SGHTA and CDR2 FQGNSA. Here the CDR3 DNA reads TGTGCCAGCAGCGCCTGGACTAGCGGGAGGGCCAAGGGCAATGAGCAGTTCTTC. This translates into CASSAWTSGRAKGNEQFF. The full variable domain, with the rest looked up from reference TRBV7-2 and TRBJ2-1, is GAGVSQSPSNKVTEKGKDVELRCDPISGHTALYWYRQSLGQGLEFLIYFQGNSAPDKSGLPSDRFSAERTGGSVSTLTIQRTQQEDSAVYLCASSAWTSGRAKGNEQFFGPGTRLTVL.